This TCR beta chain was documented in a study of OX40 agonist ivuxolimab in advanced cancers. Overall study: Anti-PD-1, anti-PD-L1 or anti-CTLA-4 therapy given earlier was allowed, and roughly 38% had some. General observations from the study: Among expanded peripheral T cells, antigen specificity went undetermined.

Comments on this clone: No antigen is known for it.

The data were produced by immunoSEQ multiplex PCR, yet TCRdb's version contains in-frame clones alone and is incomplete. The sample shows tens of thousands of clones, 88% of them seen only once. This CDR3 spans 14 amino acids. The J segment lost 4 bases and the V segment lost 4 bases, leaving 4 bases of the junction unmatched. In germline, CDR1 is LNHDA, CDR2 SQIVND (reference sequence). The source is an adult with an advanced solid tumor such as melanoma, head and neck, liver or kidney cancer. Source: CD4+ or CD8+ T cells sorted from blood, taken in a trial of the OX40 agonist ivuxolimab. V gene TRBV19 combines with J gene TRBJ2-1, with 7 bases matching TRBD2. The chain's CDR3 is CASSNQRDYNEQFF. CDR3 DNA sequence: TGTGCCAGTAGTAACCAGCGGGATTACAATGAGCAGTTCTTC.